This paragraph reports one T cell receptor (beta chain). Germline values: CDR1 SQVTM, CDR2 ANQGSEA. With 7 bases removed from V and 4 bases from J, the gap between germline ends came to 13 bases. The CDR3 length is 12 residues. Authors' analysis steps: It was from reference gene primer amplification that nucleated cell counts were estimated. Libraries were prepared by immunoSEQ multiplex PCR; TCRdb keeps only in-frame clonotypes and omits some of them. The V and J calls and clone size were taken over from that table, and D and trimming were inferred from the DNA. The sample gives about 140,000 clones, about 87% of which show up once; approximately 11% is in the top ten. These data belong to a study of blood T cell repertoires in COVID-19. Study-wide context: Some COVID-19 samples were acute and others convalescent; all came from the United States, Italy and Spain. T cells, B-cell-depleted T cells, or PBMCs supplied cDNA or gDNA.

The sample comprised peripheral blood. This chain links TRBV29-1 with TRBJ1-2; maybe TRBD1 (5 bases). This receptor was taken from an elderly woman with acute or convalescent COVID-19. Here the CDR3 DNA reads TGCAGCGGCGCGTCAGGGATCTATGGCTACACCTTC. Protein sequence: CSGASGIYGYTF.